Listed below are T cell receptor beta chains from one sample, sequenced in a study of PD-1 blockade in mismatch repair-deficient tumors. Assay: immunoSEQ multiplex PCR; the TCRdb copy retains only in-frame clones and omits some. This table holds about 120,000 clones, about 74% found once. Specimen: peripheral blood, collected around 60 weeks after starting pembrolizumab. The receptors come from an adult with mismatch repair-deficient cancer. Both conserved end residues are part of each CDR3. D genes are given only for firm matches. A clone size is listed for some rows: how often the clone was seen (once, few, many), or a class if it is expanded.

NA	TRBD2	TRBV2	TRBJ2-7	CASRTSGGSYEQYF	TGTGCCAGCAGGACTAGCGGGGGATCCTACGAGCAGTACTTC
NA	TRBD2	TRBV9	TRBJ2-4	CASSPGLAGENIQYF	TGTGCCAGCAGCCCGGGACTAGCGGGAGAGAACATTCAGTACTTC
NA	NA	TRBV30	TRBJ1-5	CAWSVTGTRNQPQHF	TGTGCCTGGAGTGTGACCGGGACAAGAAATCAGCCCCAGCATTTT
NA	NA	TRBV19	TRBJ1-2	CASSPQTGGGYTF	TGTGCCAGTAGTCCCCAAACAGGCGGTGGCTACACCTTC
NA	TRBD1	TRBV30	TRBJ1-1	CAWRVPGQGNKEAFF	TGTGCCTGGAGAGTCCCGGGACAGGGGAATAAGGAAGCTTTCTTT
NA	NA	TRBV27	TRBJ2-2	CASSFLSGGGTGELFF	TGTGCCAGCAGTTTTCTTTCCGGAGGTGGGACCGGGGAGCTGTTTTTT
NA	NA	TRBV7-9	TRBJ1-2	CASSLKGSTYGYTF	TGTGCCAGCAGCTTGAAGGGATCCACCTATGGCTACACCTTC
NA	NA	TRBV19	TRBJ1-1	CASSVTGNTEAFF	TGTGCCAGTAGTGTGACAGGGAACACTGAAGCTTTCTTT
NA	TRBD2	TRBV6-5	TRBJ2-3	CASRMGGRTDTQYF	TGTGCCAGCAGGATGGGCGGGAGAACAGATACGCAGTATTTT
NA	NA	TRBV29-1	TRBJ1-5	CSVGSGFGQPQHF	TGCAGCGTTGGGTCAGGGTTCGGGCAGCCCCAGCATTTT
NA	TRBD2	TRBV10-3	TRBJ2-7	CASSGSASYEQYF	TGTGCCAGTAGCGGGTCCGCATCCTACGAGCAGTACTTC
NA	NA	TRBV15	TRBJ1-5	CATSRGRGQGQGPQHF	TGTGCCACCAGCAGAGGTCGGGGCCAAGGTCAGGGGCCCCAGCATTTT
NA	NA	TRBV19	TRBJ2-2	CASEGGELFF	TGTGCCAGTGAAGGCGGGGAGCTGTTTTTT
few	NA	TRBV25-1	TRBJ1-1	CASNRGTEAFF	TGTGCCAGCAATCGGGGGACTGAAGCTTTCTTT
NA	NA	TRBV13	TRBJ2-7	CASSARRGSEYYEQYF	TGTGCCAGCAGCGCTCGGAGGGGGAGTGAGTACTACGAGCAGTACTTC